This T cell receptor (beta chain) appears in the sequencing data of a study of blood T cells in healthy people across ages. Study-wide background: Capture via template switching afforded approximately one barcoded beta molecule per two T cells. General study findings and limits: Age showed a roughly linear inverse relationship with TCR beta diversity per million T cells.

Germline V gene data show CDR1 as MNHNS and CDR2 as SASEGT. V lost 3 bases to trimming and J lost 7 bases; unmatched junction nucleotides: 12. This CDR3 spans 18 amino acids. A second PCR of about 6 to 11 cycles used a sample-barcoded 5' primer and a J-beta primer mix. Each cDNA molecule received a tag from a template-switch adaptor that had 12 random nucleotides. TCRdb reprocessed the 5' RACE reads via MiXCR and lists one record per CDR3 protein. Among some 920,000 distinct CDR3 sequences listed, 51% were seen once. Comments on this clonotype: Its target is not known.

J is TRBJ1-4 and V is TRBV6-1, with TRBD1 identical over 12 bases. Sequenced input: blood. The sequence came from a woman between 55 and 75 years old in good health. The CDR3 DNA reads TGTGCCAGCAGTGATTTGGGACAGGGGGCCCTAGAGGGTGAAAAACTGTTTTTT. It yields the protein CASSDLGQGALEGEKLFF.